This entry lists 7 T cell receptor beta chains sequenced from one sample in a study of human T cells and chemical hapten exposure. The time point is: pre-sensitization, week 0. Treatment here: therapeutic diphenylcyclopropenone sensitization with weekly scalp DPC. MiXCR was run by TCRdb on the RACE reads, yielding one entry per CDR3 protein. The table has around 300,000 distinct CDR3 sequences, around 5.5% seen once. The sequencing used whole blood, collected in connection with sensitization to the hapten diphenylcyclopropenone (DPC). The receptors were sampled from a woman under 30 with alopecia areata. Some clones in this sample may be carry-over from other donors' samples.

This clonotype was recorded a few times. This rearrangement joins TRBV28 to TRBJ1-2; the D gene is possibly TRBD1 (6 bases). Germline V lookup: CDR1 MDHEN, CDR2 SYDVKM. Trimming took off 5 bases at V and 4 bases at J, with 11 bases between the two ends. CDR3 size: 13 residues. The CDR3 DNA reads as TGTGCCAGCAGTAGGACGGACAGCTATGGCTACACCTTC. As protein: CASSRTDSYGYTF.

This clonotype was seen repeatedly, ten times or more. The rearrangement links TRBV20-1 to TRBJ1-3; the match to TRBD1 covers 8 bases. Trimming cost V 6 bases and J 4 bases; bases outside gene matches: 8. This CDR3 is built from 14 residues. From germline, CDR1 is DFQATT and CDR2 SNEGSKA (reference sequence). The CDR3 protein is CSARDRQGGNTIYF. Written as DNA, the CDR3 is TGCAGTGCCAGGGACAGGCAAGGGGGAAACACCATATATTTT.

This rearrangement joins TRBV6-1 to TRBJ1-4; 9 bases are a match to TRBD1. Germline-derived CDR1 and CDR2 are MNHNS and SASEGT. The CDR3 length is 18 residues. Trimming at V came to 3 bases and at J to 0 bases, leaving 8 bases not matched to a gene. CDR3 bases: TGTGCCAGCAGTGATCGGGACAGGGTAGCCGCAACTAATGAAAAACTGTTTTTT. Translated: CASSDRDRVAATNEKLFF.

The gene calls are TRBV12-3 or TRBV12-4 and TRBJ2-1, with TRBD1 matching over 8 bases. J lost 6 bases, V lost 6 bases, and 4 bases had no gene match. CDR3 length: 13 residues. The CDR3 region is CASRFDRGNEQFF. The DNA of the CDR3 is TGTGCCAGCAGATTCGACAGGGGCAATGAGCAGTTCTTC.

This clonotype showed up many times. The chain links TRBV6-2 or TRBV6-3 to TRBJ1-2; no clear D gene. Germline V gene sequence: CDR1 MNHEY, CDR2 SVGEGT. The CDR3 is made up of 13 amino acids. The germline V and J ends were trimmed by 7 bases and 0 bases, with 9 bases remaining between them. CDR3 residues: CASTVRANYGYTF. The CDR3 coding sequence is TGTGCCAGCACGGTCCGGGCTAACTATGGCTACACCTTC.

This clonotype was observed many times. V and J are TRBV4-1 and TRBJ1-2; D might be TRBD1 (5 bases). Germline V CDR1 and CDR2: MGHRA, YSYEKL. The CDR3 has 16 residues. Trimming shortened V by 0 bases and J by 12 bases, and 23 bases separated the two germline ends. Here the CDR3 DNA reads TGCGCCAGCAGCCAAGAGAGTGCGGGGCATAGTGGTAAAAACACCTTC. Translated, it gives CASSQESAGHSGKNTF.

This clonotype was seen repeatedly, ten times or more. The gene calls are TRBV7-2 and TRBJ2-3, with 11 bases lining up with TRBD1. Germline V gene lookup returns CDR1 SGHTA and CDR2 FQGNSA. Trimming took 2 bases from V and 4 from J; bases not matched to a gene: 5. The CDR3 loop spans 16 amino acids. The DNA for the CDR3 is TGTGCCAGCAGCTTAATGGGGACAGGGGGACCAGATACGCAGTATTTT. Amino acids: CASSLMGTGGPDTQYF.